The 27 T cell receptor beta chains below all came from one sample that was sequenced in a study of blood T cell repertoires in COVID-19. The method was immunoSEQ multiplex PCR; TCRdb's version includes in-frame clones alone and lacks a portion of them. This sample carries 330,000 or so clones, more than 70% of them seen once, and the ten largest clones take over 3.5%. Sequencing input: peripheral blood. The receptors come from a woman aged 60-75 years with COVID-19, enrolled during active disease.

The chain links TRBV7-9 to TRBJ1-3; D ambiguous. V was clipped by 4 bases and J by 1 base, with 11 bases between them. The germline gives CDR1 SEHNR, CDR2 FQNEAQ (reference sequence). CDR3 length: 15 residues. CDR3 loop: CASSSTGFSGNTIYF. CDR3 nucleotides: TGTGCCAGCAGCTCGACCGGGTTTTCTGGAAACACCATATATTTT.

The chain is built from TRBV6-6 and TRBJ1-2; unclear D gene. Germline V gene sequence: CDR1 MNHNY, CDR2 SVGAGI (reference sequence). Trimming pared 4 bases from V and 1 base from J, leaving 10 bases between. The CDR3 runs 14 residues. CDR3: CASSSPDLNYGYTF. In DNA form, the CDR3 reads TGTGCCAGCAGTTCGCCAGATCTTAACTATGGCTACACCTTC.

The genes are TRBV7-3 and TRBJ1-4, with D unresolved. This CDR3 is 15 amino acids long. V shed 3 bases and J shed 7 bases, with 15 bases lying between them. Germline V gives CDR1 SGHTA, CDR2 FQGTGA. The CDR3, as DNA: TGTGCCAGCAGCTTTCGGTTTACGGGTTTTGAAAAACTGTTTTTT. Residues: CASSFRFTGFEKLFF.

The CDR3 DNA sequence: TGTGCCAGCAGCTTGGTGGAGGTCGGCTATGGCTACACCTTC. Translated: CASSLVEVGYGYTF. V and J are TRBV5-8 and TRBJ1-2, with D uncertain. Looked up from germline, CDR1 is SGHTS and CDR2 is YDEGEE. The CDR3 length is 14 residues. Trimming cost V 0 bases and J 4 bases, with 10 bases left between them.

V is TRBV28 and J is TRBJ1-1; TRBD1 aligns across 10 bases. The germline CDR1 and CDR2 sequences are MDHEN and SYDVKM. This CDR3 is built from 13 residues. J lost 11 bases, V lost 5 bases, and 8 bases had no gene match. The CDR3 DNA reads as TGTGCCAGCAGTCTACGGACAGGGGGGCAGGCTTTCTTT. Its protein is CASSLRTGGQAFF.

The CDR3 sequence is CATSDTTTGGQGYTF. In nucleotides, the CDR3 is TGTGCCACCAGTGATACGACGACAGGGGGCCAGGGCTACACCTTC. The chain combines TRBV24-1 with TRBJ1-2; 10 bases map to TRBD1. The germline CDR1 and CDR2 sequences are KGHDR and SFDVKD. CDR3 size: 15 residues. The junction had 8 bases not matched to a gene; V was cut back by 3 bases and J by 8 bases.

The V and J genes are TRBV5-1 and TRBJ1-3; D not resolved. Trimming took off 4 bases at V and 0 bases at J, with 11 bases between the two ends. In germline, CDR1 is SGHRS, CDR2 YFSETQ. This CDR3 comprises 15 residues. The CDR3: CASSEGIYSGNTIYF. DNA for the CDR3: TGCGCCAGCAGCGAGGGAATCTACTCTGGAAACACCATATATTTT.

V and J are TRBV9 and TRBJ2-7, with TRBD1 matching over 7 bases. This CDR3 spans 14 amino acids. The germline V gene encodes CDR1 SGDLS and CDR2 YYNGEE. The J segment lost 7 bases and the V segment lost 0 bases, leaving 7 bases of the junction unmatched. The DNA for the CDR3 is TGTGCCAGCAGCGTAGCCGGACAGGTGGGAGAGCAGTACTTC. This codes for CASSVAGQVGEQYF.

On this clone: The same CDR3 is also encoded by other DNA sequences in this sample. The chain links TRBV29-1 to TRBJ1-6, with 8 bases fitting TRBD1. CDR3 length: 13 amino acids. V was clipped by 6 bases and J by 5 bases; unmatched bases: 3. Per germline, CDR1 SQVTM and CDR2 ANQGSEA. In DNA form, the CDR3 reads TGCAGCGTCCGGACAGGGAATAATTCACCCCTCCACTTT. Its protein product is CSVRTGNNSPLHF.

The chain carries TRBV5-6 and TRBJ1-5; 7 nucleotides line up with TRBD1. The germline gives CDR1 SGHDT, CDR2 YYEEEE. The CDR3 contains 15 residues. Unmatched junction bases numbered 10, after V lost 3 bases and J lost 7 bases. CDR3 sequence: CASSSLGGAGQPQHF. The CDR3 bases are TGTGCCAGCAGCTCCTTAGGGGGCGCAGGACAGCCCCAGCATTTT.

This chain uses TRBV7-9 with TRBJ2-1, with a possible D match to TRBD1 (5 bases). This CDR3 contains 15 residues. V was trimmed by 5 bases and J by 6 bases, leaving 17 bases between them. Germline assignment: CDR1 SEHNR and CDR2 FQNEAQ (reference sequence). Here the CDR3 DNA reads TGTGCCAGCAGCCTTTTCCGAGCAGGGCCCAATGAGCAGTTCTTC. Protein product: CASSLFRAGPNEQFF.

The chain combines TRBV5-6 with TRBJ1-2; D unresolved. The CDR3 sequence is 13 residues long. Germline lookup yields CDR1 SGHDT and CDR2 YYEEEE. Trimming removed 7 bases at V and 4 bases at J, with 14 bases between. The CDR3 is CASGYGRGYGYTF. The CDR3 region has the DNA TGTGCCAGCGGTTACGGACGGGGCTATGGCTACACCTTC.

This chain joins TRBV28 and TRBJ1-2, with a weak D call TRBD1 (6 bases). Germline loops: CDR1 MDHEN, CDR2 SYDVKM. V was pared by 6 bases and J by 1 base, with 21 bases between. This CDR3 has 17 residues. For the CDR3, the DNA is TGTGCCAGCAGACCTACAGGGTTAGTCTATTTTAACTATGGCTACACCTTC. Translation gives CASRPTGLVYFNYGYTF.

The chain carries TRBV7-9 and TRBJ1-1, with TRBD1 as a possible D gene (6 bases). The CDR3 is made up of 14 amino acids. Deletions cut 4 bases from V and 11 bases from J, with 20 bases between. CDR1 SEHNR and CDR2 FQNEAQ come from the germline V gene (reference sequence). The chain's CDR3 is CASSYEPQGIEAFF. The DNA for the CDR3 is TGTGCCAGCAGCTACGAGCCTCAGGGGATTGAGGCTTTCTTT.

This clone has more than one count but fewer than ten. This chain uses TRBV6-1 with TRBJ1-2; no reliable D call. Trimming took 2 bases from V and 4 from J, leaving 11 bases between them. Looked up from germline, CDR1 is MNHNS and CDR2 is SASEGT. The CDR3 consists of 14 residues. CDR3 DNA: TGTGCCAGCAGTGAAACCCCGCGGGGCTATGGCTACACCTTC. This codes for CASSETPRGYGYTF.

This clone was picked up one time. The chain employs TRBV5-1 and TRBJ1-2; 7 bases are shared with TRBD1. Germline CDR1 and CDR2: SGHRS and YFSETQ. The CDR3 consists of 16 residues. With V trimmed by 4 bases and J by 5 bases, 14 bases remained unmatched. The CDR3 protein is CASSAADRVVDYGYTF. In DNA, the CDR3 is TGCGCCAGCAGCGCAGCCGACAGGGTAGTTGATTATGGCTACACCTTC.

V gene TRBV5-1 combines with J gene TRBJ1-2; D is undetermined. Per germline, CDR1 SGHRS and CDR2 YFSETQ. The CDR3 is 14 residues long. V was pared by 6 bases and J by 1 base, with 13 bases between. CDR3 loop: CASTPVGDNYGYTF. The CDR3 nucleotides read TGCGCCAGCACCCCGGTAGGAGATAACTATGGCTACACCTTC.

The chain couples TRBV7-9 to TRBJ1-5, with D possibly matching TRBD1 (6 bases). V was trimmed by 4 bases and J by 5 bases, leaving 15 bases between them. CDR3 length equals 15 residues. In germline, CDR1 is SEHNR, CDR2 FQNEAQ (reference sequence). The CDR3 coding sequence is TGTGCCAGCAGCTCCTACTGGACAGACGATCAGCCCCAGCATTTT. It yields the protein CASSSYWTDDQPQHF.

The chain carries TRBV5-8 and TRBJ1-3, with 12 positions matching TRBD1. Trimming took 8 bases from V and 3 from J; bases not matched to a gene: 9. Per germline, CDR1 SGHTS and CDR2 YDEGEE. The CDR3 totals 16 residues. CDR3 protein: CARTPGQGARGNTIYF. Here the CDR3 DNA reads TGTGCCAGGACACCGGGACAGGGGGCTCGTGGAAACACCATATATTTT.

The V and J genes are TRBV5-1 and TRBJ1-3, with D possibly matching TRBD1 (5 bases). Germline CDR1 is SGHRS and CDR2 is YFSETQ. Trimming took 4 bases from V and 1 from J, leaving 12 bases between them. The CDR3 is 15 residues long. The CDR3 region has the DNA TGCGCCAGCAGCGGATCGGGGGTATCTGGAAACACCATATATTTT. Translated: CASSGSGVSGNTIYF.

The chain joins TRBV5-1 to TRBJ2-1; no reliable D call. This CDR3 is built from 16 residues. Germline V gene data show CDR1 as SGHRS and CDR2 as YFSETQ. With 1 base removed from V and 0 bases from J, the gap between germline ends came to 11 bases. The CDR3 spells CASSLSAASSYNEQFF. The DNA for the CDR3 is TGCGCCAGCAGCTTGTCCGCGGCGAGCTCCTACAATGAGCAGTTCTTC.

V gene TRBV6-5 combines with J gene TRBJ2-7; TRBD1 aligns across 7 bases. The V gene end was trimmed by 0 bases and the J gene end by 5 bases; junction bases not matched to a gene: 7. The CDR3 contains 15 residues. The V gene's germline CDR1 is MNHEY and CDR2 SVGAGI. The CDR3: CASSYSGAQGHEQYF. As DNA, the CDR3 is TGTGCCAGCAGTTACTCGGGGGCACAGGGGCACGAGCAGTACTTC.

The chain carries TRBV18 and TRBJ2-5; TRBD2 agrees at 10 bases. Trimming at V came to 2 bases and at J to 5 bases, leaving 11 bases not matched to a gene. The CDR3 has 17 amino acids. CDR1 and CDR2 (germline): KGHSH, LQKENI. CDR3 amino acids: CASSPTVQRGGLETQYF. The CDR3 nucleotides are TGTGCCAGCTCACCAACAGTACAGCGGGGGGGATTGGAGACCCAGTACTTC.

The chain has TRBV18 and TRBJ1-5; 7 nucleotides agree with TRBD1. With 4 bases clipped from V and 3 bases from J, the junction kept 6 bases outside the gene matches. This CDR3 has 15 amino acids. Per the germline V gene, CDR1 is KGHSH and CDR2 is LQKENI. In nucleotides, the CDR3 is TGTGCCAGCTCACAGACGGGACAGCCCAATCAGCCCCAGCATTTT. Protein sequence: CASSQTGQPNQPQHF.

In its sample, this clone was seen once. CDR3 protein: CASSGGGRGYTF. CDR3 nucleotide sequence: TGTGCCAGCAGTGGCGGAGGAAGGGGCTACACCTTC. V gene TRBV2 combines with J gene TRBJ1-2, with D unresolved. Germline V gene sequence: CDR1 SNHLY, CDR2 FYNNEI. The V and J ends lost 4 bases and 8 bases respectively, with 11 bases between them. The CDR3 extends over 12 amino acids.

The rearrangement joins TRBV19 to TRBJ1-1; TRBD1 might be the D (5 bases). The CDR3 runs to 14 residues. V gave up 4 bases and J gave up 1 base, with 10 bases separating them. Germline V gene lookup returns CDR1 LNHDA and CDR2 SQIVND (reference sequence). The CDR3: CASSTSGSNTEAFF. In DNA, the CDR3 is TGTGCCAGTAGTACCTCAGGGTCGAACACTGAAGCTTTCTTT. The full variable domain, its missing parts supplied by reference TRBV19 and TRBJ1-1, is DGGITQSPKYLFRKEGQNVTLSCEQNLNHDAMYWYRQDPGQGLRLIYYSQIVNDFQKGDIAEGYSVSREKKESFPLTVTSAQKNPTAFYLCASSTSGSNTEAFFGQGTRLTVV.

The rearrangement uses TRBV19 and TRBJ1-4, with TRBD1 as a possible D gene (6 bases). The V end was cut by 5 bases, the J end by 3 bases, with 13 bases between. The CDR3 loop spans 15 amino acids. CDR1 is LNHDA, CDR2 SQIVND, per germline (reference sequence). CDR3: CASSRRQAPNEKLFF. The DNA for the CDR3 is TGTGCCAGTAGTCGCCGACAGGCCCCTAATGAAAAACTGTTTTTT.